Many counts were recorded for the clone carrying this TCR beta chain. This sample is part of a study of T cells in Graves' hyperthyroidism and ophthalmopathy. For the study at large: Peripheral blood was taken when the disease was first diagnosed, before any treatment began.

Between the trimmed V and J ends, which lost 5 bases and 0 bases, there was a span of 23 bases. The CDR3 length is 19 residues. TCR beta CDR3 regions were amplified from RNA. Using the HTBI primer set, a first-round RT-PCR was run on the TCR CDR3. TCRdb called the multiplex PCR reads again in MiXCR, with one record for every CDR3 protein. The sample gives about 740,000 distinct CDR3 sequences, 14% of which show up once; roughly 10% is in the top ten. This chain joins TRBV12-3 or TRBV12-4 and TRBJ1-5, with D possibly matching TRBD1 (5 bases). The sequence came from a woman aged 18-30 years with Graves' hyperthyroidism. The material sequenced was blood. CDR3 sequence: CASSPPGGPAGYSNQPQHF. The CDR3 nucleotides are TGTGCCAGCAGTCCCCCTGGGGGACCAGCGGGCTATAGCAATCAGCCCCAGCATTTT.